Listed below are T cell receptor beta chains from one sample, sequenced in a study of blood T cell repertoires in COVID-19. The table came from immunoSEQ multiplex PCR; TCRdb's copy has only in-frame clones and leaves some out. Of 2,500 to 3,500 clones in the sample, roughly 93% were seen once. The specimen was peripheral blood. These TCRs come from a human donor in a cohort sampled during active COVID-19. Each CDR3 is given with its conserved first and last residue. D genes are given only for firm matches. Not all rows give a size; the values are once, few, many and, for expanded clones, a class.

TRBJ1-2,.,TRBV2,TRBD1,CASSEVGTGRYGYTF,TGTGCCAGCAGTGAAGTAGGGACAGGGCGCTATGGCTACACCTTC
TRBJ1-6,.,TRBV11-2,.,CASSLAGGSNSPLHF,TGTGCCAGCAGCTTAGCGGGGGGCTCAAATTCACCCCTCCACTTT
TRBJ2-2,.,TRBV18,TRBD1,CASSQQGAANTGELFF,TGTGCCAGCTCACAACAGGGGGCGGCGAACACCGGGGAGCTGTTTTTT
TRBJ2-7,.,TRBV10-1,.,CASSVDRVGYEQYF,TGCGCCAGCAGTGTAGACCGGGTGGGTTACGAGCAGTACTTC
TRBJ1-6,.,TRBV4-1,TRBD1,CASSQEGSGTVGRSYNSPLHF,TGCGCCAGCAGCCAAGAGGGTTCGGGGACAGTGGGGCGCTCCTATAATTCACCCCTCCACTTT
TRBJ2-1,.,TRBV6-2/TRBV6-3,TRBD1,CASSPTQGAPYNEQFF,TGTGCCAGCAGTCCCACGCAGGGGGCGCCTTACAATGAGCAGTTCTTC
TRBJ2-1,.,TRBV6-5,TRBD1,CASSLDRGDYNEQFF,TGTGCCAGCAGCCTCGACAGGGGAGACTACAATGAGCAGTTCTTC
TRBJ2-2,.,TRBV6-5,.,CASSSWGGANTGELFF,TGTGCCAGCAGTTCCTGGGGCGGGGCGAACACCGGGGAGCTGTTTTTT
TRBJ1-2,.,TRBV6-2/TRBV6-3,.,CASSYSLSGYGYTF,TGTGCCAGCAGTTACTCTCTTTCCGGCTATGGCTACACCTTC
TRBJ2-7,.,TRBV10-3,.,CAISELAGPMHEQYF,TGTGCCATCAGTGAGCTGGCAGGGCCAATGCACGAGCAGTACTTC
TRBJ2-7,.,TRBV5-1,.,CASSLDPRELYEQYF,TGCGCCAGCAGCTTGGACCCCCGGGAGCTATACGAGCAGTACTTC
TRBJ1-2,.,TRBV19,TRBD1,CASTRDSLMDGYTF,TGTGCCAGTACCAGGGACAGCCTCATGGATGGCTACACCTTC
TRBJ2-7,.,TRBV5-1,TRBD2,CASSLGDYSYEQYF,TGCGCCAGCAGCCTTGGGGACTACTCCTACGAGCAGTACTTC
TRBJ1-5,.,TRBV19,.,CASSIDLTASRGSNQPQHF,TGTGCCAGTAGTATAGATCTCACGGCCAGCCGGGGGAGCAATCAGCCCCAGCATTTT
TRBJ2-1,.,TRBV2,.,CALSWAVHNEQFF,TGTGCCCTCAGCTGGGCCGTCCACAATGAGCAGTTCTTC
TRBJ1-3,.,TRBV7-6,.,CASSLGVQTVLMSSGNTIYF,TGTGCCAGCAGCTTAGGGGTTCAGACAGTTCTGATGAGCTCTGGAAACACCATATATTTT
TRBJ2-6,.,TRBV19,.,CASTPWTSRSGANVLTF,TGTGCCAGTACCCCCTGGACAAGTCGCTCTGGGGCCAACGTCCTGACTTTC
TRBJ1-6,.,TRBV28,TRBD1,CASSSGQGGYNSPLHF,TGTGCCAGCAGTTCCGGACAGGGGGGATATAATTCACCCCTCCACTTT
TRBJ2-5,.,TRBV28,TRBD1,CASSSPGQGTETQYF,TGTGCCAGCAGTAGCCCGGGACAGGGGACCGAGACCCAGTACTTC
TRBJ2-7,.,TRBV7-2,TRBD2,CASSFSGRTYEQYF,TGTGCCAGCAGCTTTAGCGGGAGGACCTACGAGCAGTACTTC
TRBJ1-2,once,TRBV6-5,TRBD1,CASSIIGQGGYGYTF,TGTGCCAGCAGTATTATCGGACAGGGAGGATATGGCTACACCTTC
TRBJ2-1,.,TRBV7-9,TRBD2,CASSRLAADNEQFF,TGTGCCAGCAGCCGACTAGCAGCAGACAATGAGCAGTTCTTC
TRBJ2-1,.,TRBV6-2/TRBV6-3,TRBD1,CASSSGTGVGSYNEQFF,TGTGCCAGCAGCTCCGGGACAGGGGTCGGTTCCTACAATGAGCAGTTCTTC
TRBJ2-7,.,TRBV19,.,CASSIDRGASYEQYF,TGTGCCAGTAGTATAGATCGGGGGGCCTCCTACGAGCAGTACTTC
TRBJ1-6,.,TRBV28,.,CASSFIPSQSLHF,TGTGCCAGCAGTTTTATCCCAAGTCAGTCCCTCCACTTT
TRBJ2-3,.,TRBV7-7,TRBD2,CASSPTSVSGADTQYF,TGTGCCAGCAGCCCTACTAGCGTCTCGGGGGCAGATACGCAGTATTTT
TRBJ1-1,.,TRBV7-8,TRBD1,CASSPGQYGTEAFF,TGTGCCAGCAGCCCGGGACAGTATGGCACTGAAGCTTTCTTT
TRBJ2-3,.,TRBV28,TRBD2,CASRREAGTDTQYF,TGTGCCAGCAGACGGGAGGCTGGCACAGATACGCAGTATTTT
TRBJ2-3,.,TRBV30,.,CAWRSSGTDTQYF,TGTGCCTGGAGATCTTCGGGCACAGATACGCAGTATTTT
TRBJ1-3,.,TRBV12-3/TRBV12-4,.,CASSLKLHTIYF,TGTGCCAGCAGTTTAAAACTACACACCATATATTTT
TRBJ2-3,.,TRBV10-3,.,CAISEVQFRTDTQYF,TGTGCCATCAGTGAGGTACAGTTTAGAACAGATACGCAGTATTTT
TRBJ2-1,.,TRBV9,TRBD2,CASSVAGLAGADNEQFF,TGTGCCAGCAGCGTAGCGGGTCTAGCGGGGGCAGACAATGAGCAGTTCTTC